This note documents a single T cell receptor (beta chain) sequence. The antigen is unknown. The data belong to a study of shared clonotypes between healthy human individuals. General study findings and limits: Across subsets, estimated richness was generally greater for naive than for memory populations. Clonotype sharing across four donors was observed for roughly 5% of naive CD4 clonotypes.

This CDR3 is 14 amino acids long. CDR1 is SGHNT, CDR2 YYREEE, per germline (reference sequence). Trimming took 8 bases from V and 2 from J, leaving 13 bases between them. Data came from immunoSEQ multiplex PCR; TCRdb stores just in-frame clones and leaves some out. The sample carries roughly 2.6 million clones, about 92% recorded once. The receptor was isolated from a man between 18 and 29 years old in good health. What was sequenced was naive CD4+ T cells sorted from blood. Sample subset: CD45RA+ positively selected. The chain has TRBV5-4 and TRBJ2-2; D gene unclear. CDR3 in DNA: TGTGCCAGTGAGCCAGCTACTAACACCGGGGAGCTGTTTTTT. The encoded protein is CASEPATNTGELFF.